This is a list of T cell receptor beta chains from one sample in a study of OX40 agonist ivuxolimab in advanced cancers. Libraries were prepared by immunoSEQ multiplex PCR; TCRdb keeps only in-frame clonotypes and omits some of them. The data contain some 79,000 clones, 88% of them singletons. The material was CD4+ or CD8+ T cells sorted from blood, obtained in a trial of the OX40 agonist ivuxolimab. These receptors were collected from an adult with an advanced solid tumor such as melanoma, head and neck, liver or kidney cancer. Both conserved end residues are part of each CDR3. A D gene is named only where the DNA matches it firmly. Where a row states a size, it is once, few, many or the class of an expanded clone; other rows omit it.

CDR3aa: CASSFLSLAGGYYEQYF
CDR3nt: TGTGCCAGCAGTTTTCTTTCACTAGCGGGAGGTTACTACGAGCAGTACTTC
d_gene: TRBD2
j_gene: TRBJ2-7
abundance: NA
v_gene: TRBV27

CDR3aa: CASSSGLAGEQYF
CDR3nt: TGTGCCAGCAGCTCCGGACTAGCAGGCGAGCAGTACTTC
d_gene: TRBD2
j_gene: TRBJ2-7
abundance: once
v_gene: TRBV5-4

CDR3aa: CASSPLSGGDGYTF
CDR3nt: TGTGCCAGCAGCCCCCTGTCGGGGGGCGATGGCTACACCTTC
d_gene: NA
j_gene: TRBJ1-2
abundance: NA
v_gene: TRBV4-2

CDR3aa: CATSSLGTGGETPYEQYF
CDR3nt: TGTGCCACCAGCAGTCTCGGGACAGGGGGTGAAACCCCCTACGAGCAGTACTTC
d_gene: TRBD1
j_gene: TRBJ2-7
abundance: NA
v_gene: TRBV15

CDR3aa: CASTEGYEQYF
CDR3nt: TGTGCCAGCACCGAAGGCTACGAGCAGTACTTC
d_gene: NA
j_gene: TRBJ2-7
abundance: few
v_gene: TRBV7-9

CDR3aa: CASSQDGETRETQYF
CDR3nt: TGCGCCAGCAGCCAAGATGGGGAAACTAGGGAGACCCAGTACTTC
d_gene: NA
j_gene: TRBJ2-5
abundance: NA
v_gene: TRBV4-1

CDR3aa: CASSSPGPKEDTQYF
CDR3nt: TGTGCCAGCAGCTCCCCGGGCCCCAAGGAAGATACGCAGTATTTT
d_gene: NA
j_gene: TRBJ2-3
abundance: NA
v_gene: TRBV11-2

CDR3aa: CASSSTTSGRAFSYNEQFF
CDR3nt: TGTGCCAGCAGCTCTACCACTAGCGGGAGGGCCTTCTCCTACAATGAGCAGTTCTTC
d_gene: TRBD2
j_gene: TRBJ2-1
abundance: NA
v_gene: TRBV7-6

CDR3aa: CASSYSGGLDTEAFF
CDR3nt: TGTGCCAGCAGTTACTCGGGGGGACTCGACACTGAAGCTTTCTTT
d_gene: NA
j_gene: TRBJ1-1
abundance: NA
v_gene: TRBV6-5

CDR3aa: CASSLKQSGANVLTF
CDR3nt: TGTGCCAGCAGCTTAAAACAGTCTGGGGCCAACGTCCTGACTTTC
d_gene: NA
j_gene: TRBJ2-6
abundance: NA
v_gene: TRBV5-6

CDR3aa: CASSSTSGTPYEQYF
CDR3nt: TGTGCCAGCAGTTCGACTAGCGGGACCCCCTACGAGCAGTACTTC
d_gene: TRBD2
j_gene: TRBJ2-7
abundance: once
v_gene: TRBV6-5

CDR3aa: CASSQDTISGSCFF
CDR3nt: TGCGCCAGCAGCCAAGACACTATTAGCGGGAGTTGTTTCTTC
d_gene: TRBD2
j_gene: TRBJ2-1
abundance: NA
v_gene: TRBV4-1

CDR3aa: CASSPTGTSGSHEQFF
CDR3nt: TGTGCCAGCAGCCCGACCGGGACTAGCGGGAGCCACGAGCAGTTCTTC
d_gene: TRBD2
j_gene: TRBJ2-1
abundance: NA
v_gene: TRBV9

CDR3aa: CASSLGEFSGNTIYF
CDR3nt: TGTGCCAGCAGCCTAGGGGAGTTCTCTGGAAACACCATATATTTT
d_gene: NA
j_gene: TRBJ1-3
abundance: NA
v_gene: TRBV11-2

CDR3aa: CASSYRVGPRTYEQYF
CDR3nt: TGTGCCAGCAGTTACCGGGTTGGGCCCCGAACCTACGAGCAGTACTTC
d_gene: NA
j_gene: TRBJ2-7
abundance: once
v_gene: TRBV27

CDR3aa: CASSLVLAGGRETQYF
CDR3nt: TGTGCCAGCAGCTTAGTCCTAGCGGGAGGGCGCGAGACCCAGTACTTC
d_gene: TRBD2
j_gene: TRBJ2-5
abundance: NA
v_gene: TRBV7-2

CDR3aa: CASRSGGSKGPQHF
CDR3nt: TGTGCCAGCAGGTCGGGGGGATCTAAGGGGCCCCAGCATTTT
d_gene: NA
j_gene: TRBJ1-5
abundance: NA
v_gene: TRBV28

CDR3aa: CASSPPEGGPWEQYF
CDR3nt: TGTGCCAGCAGCCCCCCGGAGGGAGGGCCTTGGGAGCAGTACTTC
d_gene: TRBD2
j_gene: TRBJ2-7
abundance: NA
v_gene: TRBV28

CDR3aa: CASSVGGSYEQYF
CDR3nt: TGTGCCAGCTCCGTGGGTGGCTCCTACGAGCAGTACTTC
d_gene: NA
j_gene: TRBJ2-7
abundance: NA
v_gene: TRBV28

CDR3aa: CASSPRGAGGPNTGELFF
CDR3nt: TGTGCCAGCTCACCGCGAGGGGCGGGAGGCCCAAACACCGGGGAGCTGTTTTTT
d_gene: TRBD2
j_gene: TRBJ2-2
abundance: NA
v_gene: TRBV18

CDR3aa: CASSLPGWESMNTEAFF
CDR3nt: TGTGCCAGCAGTCTTCCGGGGTGGGAAAGTATGAACACTGAAGCTTTCTTT
d_gene: NA
j_gene: TRBJ1-1
abundance: NA
v_gene: TRBV2

CDR3aa: CASSPSSGSGNEQFF
CDR3nt: TGTGCCAGCTCACCATCTAGCGGGAGCGGGAATGAGCAGTTCTTC
d_gene: TRBD2
j_gene: TRBJ2-1
abundance: NA
v_gene: TRBV18

CDR3aa: CASSYSKYGDTQYF
CDR3nt: TGTGCCAGCAGTTACTCGAAGTACGGGGATACGCAGTATTTT
d_gene: NA
j_gene: TRBJ2-3
abundance: NA
v_gene: TRBV6-5

CDR3aa: CASSSTVAKNIQYF
CDR3nt: TGTGCCAGCAGCTCGACAGTAGCCAAAAACATTCAGTACTTC
d_gene: NA
j_gene: TRBJ2-4
abundance: NA
v_gene: TRBV7-9

CDR3aa: CAWSVKGRYGYTF
CDR3nt: TGTGCCTGGAGTGTAAAGGGGAGGTATGGCTACACCTTC
d_gene: NA
j_gene: TRBJ1-2
abundance: NA
v_gene: TRBV30

CDR3aa: CASSLVTYWDLYGYTF
CDR3nt: TGTGCCAGCAGCTTAGTTACTTACTGGGACCTCTATGGCTACACCTTC
d_gene: NA
j_gene: TRBJ1-2
abundance: few
v_gene: TRBV7-9

CDR3aa: CASSNPGQGYEQYF
CDR3nt: TGTGCCAGTAGTAACCCGGGACAGGGCTACGAGCAGTACTTC
d_gene: TRBD1
j_gene: TRBJ2-7
abundance: NA
v_gene: TRBV19

CDR3aa: CASSFASGAGVSTDTQYF
CDR3nt: TGTGCCAGCAGTTTCGCGTCGGGAGCGGGAGTGAGCACAGATACGCAGTATTTT
d_gene: TRBD2
j_gene: TRBJ2-3
abundance: once
v_gene: TRBV28

CDR3aa: CAWDAGQETQYF
CDR3nt: TGTGCCTGGGACGCAGGGCAAGAGACCCAGTACTTC
d_gene: NA
j_gene: TRBJ2-5
abundance: NA
v_gene: TRBV30

CDR3aa: CASSTPGQGYQPQHF
CDR3nt: TGTGCCAGTAGTACTCCGGGACAGGGTTACCAGCCCCAGCATTTT
d_gene: TRBD1
j_gene: TRBJ1-5
abundance: once
v_gene: TRBV19

CDR3aa: CASSVGPLGKDTQYF
CDR3nt: TGTGCCAGCAGCGTAGGCCCCCTGGGTAAGGATACGCAGTATTTT
d_gene: NA
j_gene: TRBJ2-3
abundance: once
v_gene: TRBV9

CDR3aa: CASSIVGTSGGQETQYF
CDR3nt: TGTGCCAGTAGTATAGTGGGGACTAGCGGGGGACAAGAGACCCAGTACTTC
d_gene: TRBD2
j_gene: TRBJ2-5
abundance: NA
v_gene: TRBV19

CDR3aa: CASSQGGTNTGELFF
CDR3nt: TGCGCCAGCAGCCAGGGAGGTACGAACACCGGGGAGCTGTTTTTT
d_gene: NA
j_gene: TRBJ2-2
abundance: NA
v_gene: TRBV5-1

CDR3aa: CASSFGAGGYEQYF
CDR3nt: TGCGCCAGCAGCTTCGGTGCAGGGGGTTACGAGCAGTACTTC
d_gene: TRBD1
j_gene: TRBJ2-7
abundance: NA
v_gene: TRBV5-1

CDR3aa: CASSMKTENEQFF
CDR3nt: TGTGCCAGCAGCATGAAGACCGAGAATGAGCAGTTCTTC
d_gene: NA
j_gene: TRBJ2-1
abundance: NA
v_gene: TRBV5-4

CDR3aa: CSAGGSRTDTQYF
CDR3nt: TGCAGTGCTGGGGGTTCCCGCACAGATACGCAGTATTTT
d_gene: NA
j_gene: TRBJ2-3
abundance: NA
v_gene: TRBV29-1

CDR3aa: CASSPPGSGRYNEQFF
CDR3nt: TGTGCCAGCTCGCCGCCGGGCAGCGGGCGGTACAATGAGCAGTTCTTC
d_gene: NA
j_gene: TRBJ2-1
abundance: NA
v_gene: TRBV18

CDR3aa: CAWSSPPNTGELFF
CDR3nt: TGTGCCTGGAGTTCCCCCCCGAACACCGGGGAGCTGTTTTTT
d_gene: NA
j_gene: TRBJ2-2
abundance: NA
v_gene: TRBV30

CDR3aa: CASSPGTSGSGDTQYF
CDR3nt: TGCGCCAGCAGCCCCGGGACTAGCGGGAGTGGGGATACGCAGTATTTT
d_gene: TRBD2
j_gene: TRBJ2-3
abundance: NA
v_gene: TRBV5-1

CDR3aa: CASSQEEGPKTQYF
CDR3nt: TGTGCCAGCAGCCAAGAGGAGGGACCCAAGACCCAGTACTTC
d_gene: NA
j_gene: TRBJ2-5
abundance: NA
v_gene: TRBV4-2

CDR3aa: CAISEEKSSYNEQFF
CDR3nt: TGTGCCATCAGTGAAGAGAAAAGCTCCTACAATGAGCAGTTCTTC
d_gene: NA
j_gene: TRBJ2-1
abundance: NA
v_gene: TRBV10-3

CDR3aa: CASSRSQGTNEKLFF
CDR3nt: TGTGCCAGCTCACGCTCACAGGGAACTAATGAAAAACTGTTTTTT
d_gene: NA
j_gene: TRBJ1-4
abundance: once
v_gene: TRBV18

CDR3aa: CASSPTVDYGYTF
CDR3nt: TGTGCCAGCAGCCCGACAGTAGACTATGGCTACACCTTC
d_gene: NA
j_gene: TRBJ1-2
abundance: NA
v_gene: TRBV5-5

CDR3aa: CASSQGLDSYNEQFF
CDR3nt: TGTGCCAGCAGTCAAGGACTAGACTCCTACAATGAGCAGTTCTTC
d_gene: TRBD2
j_gene: TRBJ2-1
abundance: NA
v_gene: TRBV6-5

CDR3aa: CASSVDREQGYTF
CDR3nt: TGTGCCAGCAGCGTCGACAGGGAACAAGGCTACACCTTC
d_gene: TRBD1
j_gene: TRBJ1-2
abundance: few
v_gene: TRBV9

CDR3aa: CASSAHRVSWNTEAFF
CDR3nt: TGTGCCAGCAGTGCACACAGGGTTAGTTGGAACACTGAAGCTTTCTTT
d_gene: NA
j_gene: TRBJ1-1
abundance: NA
v_gene: TRBV6-1

CDR3aa: CAWSVPGPTGTKAQETQYF
CDR3nt: TGTGCCTGGAGTGTACCCGGGCCCACGGGTACCAAAGCACAAGAGACCCAGTACTTC
d_gene: NA
j_gene: TRBJ2-5
abundance: NA
v_gene: TRBV30

CDR3aa: CSAPSEGRTDTQYF
CDR3nt: TGCAGCGCCCCGTCGGAGGGAAGGACAGATACGCAGTATTTT
d_gene: NA
j_gene: TRBJ2-3
abundance: NA
v_gene: TRBV29-1

CDR3aa: CATMRGLAGGRSSYEQYF
CDR3nt: TGTGCCACCATGCGGGGACTAGCGGGAGGAAGGAGCTCCTACGAGCAGTACTTC
d_gene: TRBD2
j_gene: TRBJ2-7
abundance: NA
v_gene: TRBV15

CDR3aa: CASSLVQGANTEAFF
CDR3nt: TGTGCCAGCAGCTTAGTTCAGGGGGCGAACACTGAAGCTTTCTTT
d_gene: TRBD1
j_gene: TRBJ1-1
abundance: NA
v_gene: TRBV7-8

CDR3aa: CASSPAGFSGANVLTF
CDR3nt: TGCGCCAGCAGCCCGGCGGGATTCTCTGGGGCCAACGTCCTGACTTTC
d_gene: NA
j_gene: TRBJ2-6
abundance: once
v_gene: TRBV5-1

CDR3aa: CASSLNPRTSAQYF
CDR3nt: TGTGCCAGCAGCTTAAACCCCCGGACTAGCGCACAGTATTTT
d_gene: TRBD2
j_gene: TRBJ2-3
abundance: NA
v_gene: TRBV7-3

CDR3aa: CASSDLAGVLDTQYF
CDR3nt: TGCGCCAGCAGTGACCTAGCGGGAGTATTAGATACGCAGTATTTT
d_gene: TRBD2
j_gene: TRBJ2-3
abundance: NA
v_gene: TRBV10-2

CDR3aa: CASSLGGQAGETQYF
CDR3nt: TGTGCCAGCAGTTTGGGGGGGCAGGCGGGAGAGACTCAGTACTTC
d_gene: NA
j_gene: TRBJ2-5
abundance: NA
v_gene: TRBV6-5

CDR3aa: CASSSQGSSYEQYF
CDR3nt: TGCGCCAGCAGCTCGCAGGGCAGCTCCTACGAGCAGTACTTC
d_gene: NA
j_gene: TRBJ2-7
abundance: NA
v_gene: TRBV5-1

CDR3aa: CASSLDPSYNEQFF
CDR3nt: TGTGCCAGCAGCTTAGACCCTTCTTACAATGAGCAGTTCTTC
d_gene: NA
j_gene: TRBJ2-1
abundance: NA
v_gene: TRBV7-2

CDR3aa: CASRNDPSGISGNTIYF
CDR3nt: TGTGCCAGTAGGAACGACCCATCAGGGATCTCAGGAAACACCATATATTTT
d_gene: NA
j_gene: TRBJ1-3
abundance: NA
v_gene: TRBV19

CDR3aa: CASSRTGAVDTQYF
CDR3nt: TGTGCCAGCAGCCGTACAGGGGCGGTAGATACGCAGTATTTT
d_gene: TRBD1
j_gene: TRBJ2-3
abundance: NA
v_gene: TRBV7-9

CDR3aa: CAWSDGAGNTIYF
CDR3nt: TGTGCCTGGAGTGACGGAGCGGGAAACACCATATATTTT
d_gene: NA
j_gene: TRBJ1-3
abundance: NA
v_gene: TRBV30

CDR3aa: CASSFGGQDTGELFF
CDR3nt: TGTGCCAGCAGCTTTGGGGGGCAGGACACCGGGGAGCTGTTTTTT
d_gene: NA
j_gene: TRBJ2-2
abundance: once
v_gene: TRBV5-4